This T cell receptor (beta chain) was retrieved from a study of identical twins. General study results and limits: Abundant beta clonotypes from cord blood had fewer insertions, unlike memory repertoires, which showed none.

As for this clonotype: Its antigen is as yet unknown.

Carrying unique molecular identifiers, the cDNA also gained a universal primer site through template switching. TCRdb independently ran MiXCR on the 5' RACE reads; one entry per CDR3 protein. The sample lists roughly 690,000 distinct CDR3 sequences, around 6.1% occurring once. There are 11 residues in the CDR3. V lost 2 bases and J 8 bases, leaving 8 bases between the germline ends. The germline V gene has CDR1 GTSNPN and CDR2 SVGIG (reference sequence). Sequenced material: naive T cells sorted from blood. This TCR was recovered from a man between 18 and 35 years old in good health. The J gene is TRBJ2-3, the V gene TRBV30; perhaps TRBD1 as D (5 bases). DNA for the CDR3: TGTGCCTGGAGTAGGGGCGTTACGCAGTATTTT. Protein: CAWSRGVTQYF.